A single sample is the source of the 32 T cell receptor beta chains below, sequenced in a study of cytomegalovirus exposure and HLA in healthy donors. PCR was performed using 60 Vbeta and 13 Jbeta primers. Produced via immunoSEQ multiplex PCR; TCRdb's table is partial and in-frame only. The sample consists of roughly 180,000 clones, under 90% of them appearing once. The sample comprised PBMCs. These receptor sequences come from a male donor in good health and CMV-seronegative.

The chain employs TRBV27 and TRBJ1-1; D might be TRBD1 (5 bases). The V end was cut by 6 bases, the J end by 3 bases, with 14 bases between. Looked up from germline, CDR1 is MNHEY and CDR2 is SMNVEV (reference sequence). The CDR3 totals 14 residues. The CDR3 nucleotides are TGTGCCAGCAGCTGGAGGGACTCGGACACTGAAGCTTTCTTT. Its protein is CASSWRDSDTEAFF.

This chain links TRBV5-4 with TRBJ1-2, with D perhaps TRBD1 (6 bases). This CDR3 region has 13 residues. V lost 4 bases and J 6 bases, leaving 13 bases between the germline ends. Germline CDR1 and CDR2: SGHNT and YYREEE (reference sequence). The CDR3 nucleotides read TGTGCCAGCAGCAAGGACAGACCCCATGGCTACACCTTC. This translates into CASSKDRPHGYTF.

This sequence joins TRBV6-6 and TRBJ1-1, with D possibly being TRBD1 (5 bases). Germline CDR1 and CDR2: MNHNY and SVGAGI (reference sequence). The CDR3 is 14 amino acids. V lost 6 bases and J lost 8, with 19 bases in between. The CDR3 protein is CASRTTVQVPEAFF. The CDR3 DNA reads TGTGCCAGCAGAACGACAGTTCAGGTGCCCGAAGCTTTCTTT.

The chain carries TRBV4-2 and TRBJ2-2; TRBD2 matches 8 bases. V dropped 0 bases and J dropped 7; count of bases not matched to a gene: 10. This CDR3 is 17 amino acids long. The germline gives CDR1 LGHNA, CDR2 YNFKEQ. The CDR3 DNA follows: TGTGCCAGCAGCCAAGAGGGGGGCGGGGGGAGAGTCGGGGAGCTGTTTTTT. This gives the protein CASSQEGGGGRVGELFF.

The chain is built from TRBV6-6 and TRBJ1-5; a possible D gene is TRBD1 (5 bases). Germline V CDR1 and CDR2: MNHNY, SVGAGI (reference sequence). This CDR3 is built from 11 residues. Trimming took 9 bases from V and 7 from J, leaving 10 bases between them. CDR3 loop: CASGGRQPQHF. Written as DNA, the CDR3 is TGTGCCAGTGGGGGGAGGCAGCCCCAGCATTTT.

This chain uses TRBV19 with TRBJ2-3; 12 bases match TRBD2. The ends lost 6 bases at V and 3 bases at J; junction bases unmatched: 7. Germline V gene lookup returns CDR1 LNHDA and CDR2 SQIVND (reference sequence). The CDR3 is 16 residues long. The CDR3 here is CASRPGLAGPTDTQYF. The CDR3 DNA sequence: TGTGCCAGTAGACCAGGACTAGCGGGACCTACAGATACGCAGTATTTT.

The chain joins TRBV9 to TRBJ2-2; 10 nucleotides match TRBD1. Trimming took 4 bases from V and 3 from J; bases not matched to a gene: 6. CDR1 and CDR2 from the germline V gene are SGDLS and YYNGEE. The CDR3 extends over 16 amino acids. The CDR3 DNA follows: TGTGCCAGCAGCTCCGATGGGACAGGGGACACCGGGGAGCTGTTTTTT. Protein sequence: CASSSDGTGDTGELFF.

This chain uses TRBV6-5 with TRBJ2-7; possibly TRBD2 for D (6 bases). Germline-derived CDR1 and CDR2 are MNHEY and SVGAGI. The germline V and J ends were trimmed by 6 bases and 3 bases, with 15 bases remaining between them. This CDR3 comprises 14 residues. This CDR3 is CASSPGGTSYEQYF. In DNA, the CDR3 is TGTGCCAGCAGCCCCGGCGGGACCAGCTACGAGCAGTACTTC.

V usage is TRBV27 and J usage is TRBJ1-5; 7 bases are shared with TRBD1. CDR1 and CDR2 from the germline V gene are MNHEY and SMNVEV (reference sequence). There are 15 residues in the CDR3. V lost 2 bases, J lost 0 bases, and 1 base stayed unmatched. The DNA for the CDR3 is TGTGCCAGCAGTTTAGACAGGGTTAGCAATCAGCCCCAGCATTTT. Its translation: CASSLDRVSNQPQHF.

The chain links TRBV5-6 to TRBJ1-1; possible D gene TRBD1, 5 bases. Trimming shortened V by 6 bases and J by 11 bases, and 14 bases separated the two germline ends. CDR1 and CDR2 from the germline V gene are SGHDT and YYEEEE. This CDR3 is built from 11 residues. The DNA for the CDR3 is TGTGCCAGCACCGCGGGCGGGGGTGCTTTCTTT. As protein: CASTAGGGAFF.

This clone occurred once. The chain links TRBV29-1 to TRBJ1-2, with 10 bases lining up with TRBD1. The CDR3 has 13 amino acids. Germline values: CDR1 SQVTM, CDR2 ANQGSEA. V lost 5 bases to trimming and J lost 7 bases; unmatched junction nucleotides: 7. The CDR3 loop reads CSVQRQGALGYTF. The CDR3 coding sequence is TGCAGCGTTCAGCGACAGGGGGCGCTTGGCTACACCTTC.

This chain connects TRBV5-5 to TRBJ1-6, with 8 bases lining up with TRBD1. Germline V CDR1 and CDR2: SGHKS, YYEKEE (reference sequence). The V gene end was trimmed by 0 bases and the J gene end by 10 bases; junction bases not matched to a gene: 9. This CDR3 contains 16 residues. CDR3: CASSLAVQGARSPLHF. The DNA for the CDR3 is TGTGCCAGCAGCTTGGCGGTCCAGGGGGCTAGGTCACCCCTCCACTTT.

This clone came up once. This chain connects TRBV5-4 to TRBJ2-1, with 16 bases aligning to TRBD2. CDR1 is SGHNT and CDR2 is YYREEE in the germline V gene (reference sequence). CDR3 length equals 18 residues. After removal of 4 bases from V and 1 base from J, the junction contained 5 bases not matched to a gene. In nucleotides, the CDR3 is TGTGCCAGCAGCCCGGGACTAGCGGGGGGGGGATCCTACAATGAGCAGTTCTTC. Protein sequence: CASSPGLAGGGSYNEQFF.

The chain combines TRBV29-1 with TRBJ1-3, with a tentative D call TRBD1 (5 bases). V lost 7 bases, J lost 4 bases, and 17 bases lay in between. Germline CDR1 reads SQVTM; CDR2 reads ANQGSEA. The CDR3 length is 14 residues. The CDR3, as DNA: TGCAGCGGGGGTGCGGGGCTGGGAGGAAACACCATATATTTT. The encoded protein is CSGGAGLGGNTIYF.

This chain links TRBV4-1 with TRBJ2-7, with TRBD1 as a possible D gene (6 bases). Germline V gene lookup returns CDR1 MGHRA and CDR2 YSYEKL. Trimming cost V 4 bases and J 6 bases, with 13 bases left between them. The CDR3 runs to 13 residues. CDR3 nucleotides: TGCGCCAGCAGCCGCACAGGGTTGAGCGAGCAGTACTTC. Translating gives CASSRTGLSEQYF.

The chain links TRBV27 to TRBJ1-2; 9 nucleotides line up with TRBD1. Germline V CDR1 and CDR2: MNHEY, SMNVEV (reference sequence). CDR3 length: 15 residues. The trim removed 5 bases at V and 7 bases at J, leaving 11 bases unmatched. CDR3 loop: CASSPRGGTGTGYTF. DNA for the CDR3: TGTGCCAGCAGTCCCCGCGGCGGGACAGGGACTGGCTACACCTTC.

The V gene is TRBV6-4, the J gene TRBJ1-6, with a tentative D call TRBD1 (5 bases). Trimming cost V 2 bases and J 11 bases, with 16 bases left between them. Germline-derived CDR1 and CDR2 are MRHNA and SNTAGT. CDR3 length equals 15 residues. DNA for the CDR3: TGTGCCAGCAGTGACGTCGGCGGGGGTTTGACACCCCTCCACTTT. Residues: CASSDVGGGLTPLHF.

The chain is built from TRBV9 and TRBJ1-2, with 12 nucleotides matching TRBD1. J gave up 4 bases and V 0 bases, and 4 bases lay outside the gene matches. The CDR3 is 16 residues long. Germline loops: CDR1 SGDLS, CDR2 YYNGEE. The CDR3 sequence is CASSVVGTGGVYGYTF. CDR3 nucleotide sequence: TGTGCCAGCAGCGTAGTCGGGACAGGGGGCGTCTATGGCTACACCTTC.

The chain recombines TRBV29-1 with TRBJ1-1; TRBD1 matches at 8 bases. After removal of 5 bases from V and 2 bases from J, the junction contained 4 bases not matched to a gene. CDR3 size: 13 residues. Germline CDR1 SQVTM, CDR2 ANQGSEA. CDR3 bases: TGCAGCGTTATAGACAGGGGAAACACTGAAGCTTTCTTT. Residues: CSVIDRGNTEAFF. The full variable domain, with the rest looked up from reference TRBV29-1 and TRBJ1-1, is SAVISQKPSRDICQRGTSLTIQCQVDSQVTMMFWYRQQPGQSLTLIATANQGSEATYESGFVIDKFPISRPNLTFSTLTVSNMSPEDSSIYLCSVIDRGNTEAFFGQGTRLTVV.

This chain links TRBV7-8 with TRBJ2-5, with TRBD2 matching 12 bases. Germline CDR1 SGHVS, CDR2 FQNEAQ. The CDR3 sequence is 16 residues long. Trimming took 3 bases from V and 4 from J; bases not matched to a gene: 6. CDR3 region: CASSFQTSGSGETQYF. CDR3 nucleotides: TGTGCCAGCAGCTTTCAGACTAGCGGGAGTGGAGAGACCCAGTACTTC.

This clone was seen just once. The chain uses TRBV4-3 and TRBJ2-2; 12 bases line up with TRBD2. Trimming took 4 bases from V and 5 from J; bases not matched to a gene: 14. In germline, CDR1 is LGHNA, CDR2 YSLEER. This CDR3 contains 19 residues. This CDR3 is CASSLSSGRGVGGTGELFF. The CDR3 coding sequence is TGCGCCAGCAGCCTCTCTAGCGGGAGGGGTGTGGGGGGGACCGGGGAGCTGTTTTTT.

V usage is TRBV2 and J usage is TRBJ1-1, with D maybe TRBD1 (6 bases). Trimming left V 4 bases short and J 4 bases short, with 13 bases between. This CDR3 has 14 amino acids. The germline V gene has CDR1 SNHLY and CDR2 FYNNEI. CDR3 amino acids: CASSAAQGFTEAFF. CDR3 DNA: TGTGCCAGCAGTGCAGCACAGGGCTTCACTGAAGCTTTCTTT. The full variable domain, its missing parts supplied by reference TRBV2 and TRBJ1-1, is EPEVTQTPSHQVTQMGQEVILRCVPISNHLYFYWYRQILGQKVEFLVSFYNNEISEKSEIFDDQFSVERPDGSNFTLKIRSTKLEDSAMYFCASSAAQGFTEAFFGQGTRLTVV.

This clone has only a few counts. V and J are TRBV10-3 and TRBJ1-1, with 7 bases lining up with TRBD1. Trimming cost V 9 bases and J 6 bases; bases outside gene matches: 13. Germline V gene data show CDR1 as ENHRY and CDR2 as SYGVKD. CDR3 length equals 14 residues. The CDR3 reads CAIRMGTGEAEAFF. CDR3 bases: TGTGCCATTAGGATGGGCACAGGGGAGGCTGAAGCTTTCTTT.

The rearrangement joins TRBV19 to TRBJ1-1; D is undetermined. The CDR3 consists of 13 residues. Germline CDR1 reads LNHDA; CDR2 reads SQIVND (reference sequence). Trimming removed 1 base from V and 5 bases from J, with 8 bases in between. This CDR3 reads CASSIGVKTEAFF. The CDR3 DNA is TGTGCCAGTAGTATAGGAGTTAAAACTGAAGCTTTCTTT.

This clone was seen a handful of times. This chain connects TRBV6-6 to TRBJ1-1, with D possibly TRBD1 on 6 matching bases. In germline, CDR1 is MNHNY, CDR2 SVGAGI (reference sequence). V lost 9 bases and J lost 1, with 15 bases in between. The CDR3 extends over 14 amino acids. The CDR3 region has the DNA TGTGCCAGTGGCGAAGGGGGACCGAACACTGAAGCTTTCTTT. Its translation: CASGEGGPNTEAFF.

The chain uses TRBV11-3 and TRBJ2-5; D is perhaps TRBD1 (6 bases). The germline V and J ends were trimmed by 6 bases and 1 base, with 9 bases remaining between them. CDR3 length equals 13 residues. Germline V gene sequence: CDR1 SGHNT, CDR2 YENEEA. DNA of the CDR3: TGTGCCAGCAGAGGACAGACCCAAGAGACCCAGTACTTC. It yields the protein CASRGQTQETQYF.

The V gene is TRBV9, the J gene TRBJ1-6; D call uncertain. Germline assignment: CDR1 SGDLS and CDR2 YYNGEE. The V end was cut by 0 bases, the J end by 7 bases, with 11 bases between. The CDR3 totals 15 residues. CDR3 region: CASSVEPGSNSPLHF. CDR3 coding DNA: TGTGCCAGCAGCGTAGAACCGGGGAGCAATTCACCCCTCCACTTT.

The rearrangement uses TRBV19 and TRBJ2-4, with D unclear. The CDR3 has 15 amino acids. Germline assignment: CDR1 LNHDA and CDR2 SQIVND (reference sequence). Trimming cost V 9 bases and J 3 bases, with 18 bases left between them. The CDR3 protein is CASPSEDKSKNIQYF. The CDR3 DNA is TGTGCCAGCCCCTCAGAGGATAAAAGCAAAAACATTCAGTACTTC. The full variable domain, with the rest looked up from reference TRBV19 and TRBJ2-4, is DGGITQSPKYLFRKEGQNVTLSCEQNLNHDAMYWYRQDPGQGLRLIYYSQIVNDFQKGDIAEGYSVSREKKESFPLTVTSAQKNPTAFYLCASPSEDKSKNIQYFGAGTRLSVL.

This sequence joins TRBV7-9 and TRBJ1-4; D might be TRBD1 (5 bases). The germline V gene encodes CDR1 SEHNR and CDR2 FQNEAQ (reference sequence). The CDR3 is 14 amino acids. Between the trimmed V and J ends, which lost 4 bases and 11 bases, there was a span of 17 bases. The CDR3 here is CASSSGLLRRKLFF. The CDR3 nucleotides read TGTGCCAGCAGCTCGGGACTTCTCAGGCGGAAACTGTTTTTT. The full variable domain, completed using reference TRBV7-9 and TRBJ1-4, is DTGVSQNPRHKITKRGQNVTFRCDPISEHNRLYWYRQTLGQGPEFLTYFQNEAQLEKSRLLSDRFSAERPKGSFSTLEIQRTEQGDSAMYLCASSSGLLRRKLFFGSGTQLSVL.

The chain is built from TRBV5-1 and TRBJ2-5, with D maybe TRBD2 (6 bases). The CDR3 loop spans 14 amino acids. Per the germline V gene, CDR1 is SGHRS and CDR2 is YFSETQ. Trimming left V 4 bases short and J 3 bases short, with 13 bases between. Here the CDR3 reads CASSLEGGKETQYF. DNA for the CDR3: TGCGCCAGCAGCCTCGAGGGAGGAAAAGAGACCCAGTACTTC.

The chain couples TRBV7-6 to TRBJ2-5, with 10 positions matching TRBD2. The closer fit of TRBJ2-7 to the DNA end suggests the J call may be wrong. This CDR3 contains 18 residues. Germline V gene data show CDR1 as SGHVS and CDR2 as FNYEAQ. The CDR3 region is CASSLAAGLAGATYEQYF. The CDR3 DNA sequence: TGTGCCAGCAGCTTAGCCGCGGGGCTAGCGGGGGCCACCTACGAGCAGTACTTC.

The chain recombines TRBV5-1 with TRBJ2-3; the match to TRBD1 covers 9 bases. The CDR3 length is 15 residues. CDR1 SGHRS and CDR2 YFSETQ come from the germline V gene. Trimming at V came to 3 bases and at J to 4 bases, leaving 6 bases not matched to a gene. The CDR3 spells CASSSTGGNADTQYF. CDR3 coding DNA: TGCGCCAGCAGCTCTACAGGGGGCAATGCAGATACGCAGTATTTT. Together with reference TRBV5-1 and TRBJ2-3, the CDR3 gives the full variable domain: KAGVTQTPRYLIKTRGQQVTLSCSPISGHRSVSWYQQTPGQGLQFLFEYFSETQRNKGNFPGRFSGRQFSNSRSEMNVSTLELGDSALYLCASSSTGGNADTQYFGPGTRLTVL.